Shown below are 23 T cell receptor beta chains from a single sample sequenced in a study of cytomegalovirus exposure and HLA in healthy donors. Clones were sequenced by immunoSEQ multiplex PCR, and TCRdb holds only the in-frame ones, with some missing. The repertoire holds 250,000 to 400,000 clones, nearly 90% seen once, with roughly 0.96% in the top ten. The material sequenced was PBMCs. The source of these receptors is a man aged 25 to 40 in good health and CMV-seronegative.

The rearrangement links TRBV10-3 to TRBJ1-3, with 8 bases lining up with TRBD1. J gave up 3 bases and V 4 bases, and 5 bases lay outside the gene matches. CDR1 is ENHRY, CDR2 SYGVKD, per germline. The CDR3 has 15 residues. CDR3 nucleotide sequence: TGTGCCATCAGTGCTAGGACAGGGCTTGGAAACACCATATATTTT. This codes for CAISARTGLGNTIYF.

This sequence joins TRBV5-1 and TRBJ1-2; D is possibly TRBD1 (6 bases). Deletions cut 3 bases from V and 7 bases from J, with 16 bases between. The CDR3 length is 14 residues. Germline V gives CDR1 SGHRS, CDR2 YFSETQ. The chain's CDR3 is CASSWDTGFGGYTF. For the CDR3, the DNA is TGCGCCAGCAGCTGGGACACAGGGTTTGGTGGCTACACCTTC.

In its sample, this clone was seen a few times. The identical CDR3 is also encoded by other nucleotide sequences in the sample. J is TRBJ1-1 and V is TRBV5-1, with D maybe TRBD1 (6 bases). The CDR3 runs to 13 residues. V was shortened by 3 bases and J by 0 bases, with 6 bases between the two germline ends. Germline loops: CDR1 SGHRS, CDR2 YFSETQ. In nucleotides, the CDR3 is TGCGCCAGCAGCTGGACAGTGAACACTGAAGCTTTCTTT. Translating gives CASSWTVNTEAFF.

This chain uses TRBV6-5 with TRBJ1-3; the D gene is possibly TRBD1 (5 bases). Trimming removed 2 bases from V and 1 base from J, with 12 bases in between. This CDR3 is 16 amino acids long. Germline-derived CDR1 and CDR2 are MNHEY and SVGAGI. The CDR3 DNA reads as TGTGCCAGCAGTTACGATGGGGCGATATCTGGAAACACCATATATTTT. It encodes CASSYDGAISGNTIYF.

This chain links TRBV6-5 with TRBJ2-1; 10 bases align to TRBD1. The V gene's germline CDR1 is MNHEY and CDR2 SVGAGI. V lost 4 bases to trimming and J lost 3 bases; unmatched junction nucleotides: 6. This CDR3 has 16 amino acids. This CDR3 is CASSSHGDRGYNEQFF. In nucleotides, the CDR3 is TGTGCCAGCAGTTCACACGGGGACAGGGGCTACAATGAGCAGTTCTTC.

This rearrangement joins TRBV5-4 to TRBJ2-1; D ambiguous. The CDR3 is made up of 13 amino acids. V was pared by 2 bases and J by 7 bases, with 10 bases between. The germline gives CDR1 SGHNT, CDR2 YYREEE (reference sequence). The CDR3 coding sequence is TGTGCCAGCAGCTTCCCTAGTGGGAATGAGCAGTTCTTC. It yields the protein CASSFPSGNEQFF. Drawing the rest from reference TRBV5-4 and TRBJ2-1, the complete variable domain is ETGVTQSPTHLIKTRGQQVTLRCSSQSGHNTVSWYQQALGQGPQFIFQYYREEENGRGNFPPRFSGLQFPNYSSELNVNALELDDSALYLCASSFPSGNEQFFGPGTRLTVL.

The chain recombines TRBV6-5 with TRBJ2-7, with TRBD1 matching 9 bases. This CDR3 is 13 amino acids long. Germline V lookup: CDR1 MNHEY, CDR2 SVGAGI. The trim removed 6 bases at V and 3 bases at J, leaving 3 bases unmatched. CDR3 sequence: CASRPTGGYEQYF. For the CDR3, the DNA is TGTGCCAGCAGACCGACAGGGGGCTACGAGCAGTACTTC.

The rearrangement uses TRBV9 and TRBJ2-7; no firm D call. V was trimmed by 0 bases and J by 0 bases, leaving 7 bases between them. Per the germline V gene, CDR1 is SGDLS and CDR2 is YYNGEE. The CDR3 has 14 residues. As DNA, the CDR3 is TGTGCCAGCAGCGTAGGATCGGGCTCCTACGAGCAGTACTTC. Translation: CASSVGSGSYEQYF.

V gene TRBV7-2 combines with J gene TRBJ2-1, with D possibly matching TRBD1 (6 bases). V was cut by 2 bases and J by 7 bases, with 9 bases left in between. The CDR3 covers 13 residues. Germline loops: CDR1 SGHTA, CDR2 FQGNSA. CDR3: CASSLSGVNEQFF. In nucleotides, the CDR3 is TGTGCCAGCAGCTTATCAGGGGTTAATGAGCAGTTCTTC.

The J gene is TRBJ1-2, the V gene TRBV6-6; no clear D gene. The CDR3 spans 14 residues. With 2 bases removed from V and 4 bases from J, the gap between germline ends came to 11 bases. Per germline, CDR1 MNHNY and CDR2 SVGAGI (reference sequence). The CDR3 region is CASSYEGLGYGYTF. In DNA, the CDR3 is TGTGCCAGCAGTTACGAGGGATTGGGCTATGGCTACACCTTC.

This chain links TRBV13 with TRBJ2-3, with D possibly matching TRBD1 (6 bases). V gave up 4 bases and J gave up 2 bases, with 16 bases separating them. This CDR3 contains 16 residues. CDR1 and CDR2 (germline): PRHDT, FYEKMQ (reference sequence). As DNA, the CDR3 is TGTGCCAGCAGCTCCAGAGACAGGTCCTTCACAGATACGCAGTATTTT. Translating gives CASSSRDRSFTDTQYF.

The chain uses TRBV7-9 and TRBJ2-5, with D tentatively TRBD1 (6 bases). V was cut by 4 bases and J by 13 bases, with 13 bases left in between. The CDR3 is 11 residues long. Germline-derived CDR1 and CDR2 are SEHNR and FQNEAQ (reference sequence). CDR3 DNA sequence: TGTGCCAGCAGCTCAGGACAGCGCGGGTACTTC. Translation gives CASSSGQRGYF.

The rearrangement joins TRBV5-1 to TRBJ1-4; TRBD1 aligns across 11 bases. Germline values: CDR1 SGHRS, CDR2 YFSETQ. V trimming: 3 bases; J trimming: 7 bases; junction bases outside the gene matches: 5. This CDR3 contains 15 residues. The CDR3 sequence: CASSWTGGILEKLFF. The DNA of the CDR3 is TGCGCCAGCAGCTGGACAGGGGGCATTCTTGAAAAACTGTTTTTT. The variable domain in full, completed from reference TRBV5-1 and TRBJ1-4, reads KAGVTQTPRYLIKTRGQQVTLSCSPISGHRSVSWYQQTPGQGLQFLFEYFSETQRNKGNFPGRFSGRQFSNSRSEMNVSTLELGDSALYLCASSWTGGILEKLFFGSGTQLSVL.

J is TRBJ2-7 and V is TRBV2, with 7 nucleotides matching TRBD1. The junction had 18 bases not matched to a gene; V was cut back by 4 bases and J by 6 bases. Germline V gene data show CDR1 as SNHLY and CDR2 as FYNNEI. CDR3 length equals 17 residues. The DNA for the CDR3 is TGTGCCAGCAGTGCGATCCGTTCCAGACAGGGCGGTCGCGAGCAGTACTTC. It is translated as CASSAIRSRQGGREQYF.

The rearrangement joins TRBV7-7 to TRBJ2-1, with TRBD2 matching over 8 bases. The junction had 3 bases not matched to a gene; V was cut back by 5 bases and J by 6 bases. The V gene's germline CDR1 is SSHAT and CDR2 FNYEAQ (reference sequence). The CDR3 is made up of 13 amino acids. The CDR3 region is CASSHGTSNEQFF. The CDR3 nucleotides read TGTGCCAGCAGCCACGGGACTAGCAATGAGCAGTTCTTC.

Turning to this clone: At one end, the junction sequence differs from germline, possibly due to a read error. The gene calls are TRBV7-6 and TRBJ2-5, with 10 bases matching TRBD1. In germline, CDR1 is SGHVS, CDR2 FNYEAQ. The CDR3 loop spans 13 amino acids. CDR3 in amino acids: CASSLGTGVTQYF. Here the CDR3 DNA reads TGTGCCAGCAGTTTAGGGACAGGGGTGACCCAGTACTTC. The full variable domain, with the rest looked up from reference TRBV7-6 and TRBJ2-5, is GAGVSQSPRYKVTKRGQDVALRCDPISGHVSLYWYRQALGQGPEFLTYFNYEAQQDKSGLPNDRFSAERPEGSISTLTIQRTEQRDSAMYRCASSLGTGVTQYFGPGTRLLVL.

The CDR3 protein is CASSQGQGAYEQYF. Written as DNA, the CDR3 is TGTGCCAGCAGCCAGGGACAGGGGGCCTACGAGCAGTACTTC. The chain employs TRBV5-4 and TRBJ2-7; 11 positions match TRBD1. V trimming: 4 bases; J trimming: 2 bases; junction bases outside the gene matches: 2. This CDR3 spans 14 amino acids. Germline lookup yields CDR1 SGHNT and CDR2 YYREEE (reference sequence). Using reference TRBV5-4 and TRBJ2-7 for the parts outside the CDR3, the full variable domain is ETGVTQSPTHLIKTRGQQVTLRCSSQSGHNTVSWYQQALGQGPQFIFQYYREEENGRGNFPPRFSGLQFPNYSSELNVNALELDDSALYLCASSQGQGAYEQYFGPGTRLTVT.

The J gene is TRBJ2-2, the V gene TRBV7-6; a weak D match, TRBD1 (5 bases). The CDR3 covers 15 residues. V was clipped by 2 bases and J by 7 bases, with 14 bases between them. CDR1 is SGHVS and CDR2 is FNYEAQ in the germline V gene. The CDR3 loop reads CASSLTWGLGGELFF. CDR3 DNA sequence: TGTGCCAGCAGCTTAACTTGGGGCCTGGGCGGGGAGCTGTTTTTT.

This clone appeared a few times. The CDR3 is CASSFRDRGSYGYTF. The DNA of the CDR3 is TGTGCCAGCAGCTTTAGGGACAGGGGGAGCTATGGCTACACCTTC. This chain connects TRBV7-9 to TRBJ1-2; 11 nucleotides agree with TRBD1. This CDR3 is built from 15 residues. The germline gives CDR1 SEHNR, CDR2 FQNEAQ (reference sequence). V was clipped by 3 bases and J by 4 bases; unmatched bases: 4.

The CDR3 DNA is TGTGCCATCCCGGGACTCAGCACAGATACGCAGTATTTT. This sequence encodes CAIPGLSTDTQYF. This chain uses TRBV2 with TRBJ2-3; tentative D call: TRBD2 (6 bases). The CDR3 is 13 amino acids. V was shortened by 10 bases and J by 0 bases, with 11 bases between the two germline ends. Germline CDR1 is SNHLY and CDR2 is FYNNEI.

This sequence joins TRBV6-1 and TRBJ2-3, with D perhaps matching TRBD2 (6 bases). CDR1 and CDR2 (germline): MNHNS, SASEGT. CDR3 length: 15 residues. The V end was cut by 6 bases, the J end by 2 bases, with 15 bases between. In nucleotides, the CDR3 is TGTGCCAGCAGCCTCTGGGGGGTCCTCACAGATACGCAGTATTTT. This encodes CASSLWGVLTDTQYF.

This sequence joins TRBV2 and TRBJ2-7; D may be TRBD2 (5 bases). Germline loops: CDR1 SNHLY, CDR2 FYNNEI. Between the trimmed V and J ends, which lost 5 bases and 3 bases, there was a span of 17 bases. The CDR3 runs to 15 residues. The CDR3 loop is CASSLTGVGFYEQYF. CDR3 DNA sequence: TGTGCCAGCAGTTTGACCGGGGTAGGGTTCTACGAGCAGTACTTC. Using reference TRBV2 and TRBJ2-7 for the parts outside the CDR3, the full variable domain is EPEVTQTPSHQVTQMGQEVILRCVPISNHLYFYWYRQILGQKVEFLVSFYNNEISEKSEIFDDQFSVERPDGSNFTLKIRSTKLEDSAMYFCASSLTGVGFYEQYFGPGTRLTVT.

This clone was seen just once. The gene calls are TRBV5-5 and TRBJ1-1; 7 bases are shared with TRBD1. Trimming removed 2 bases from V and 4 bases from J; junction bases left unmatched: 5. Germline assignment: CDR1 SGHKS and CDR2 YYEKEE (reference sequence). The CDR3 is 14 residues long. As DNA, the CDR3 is TGTGCCAGCAGCTTCGACAGGGCGCGCACTGAAGCTTTCTTT. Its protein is CASSFDRARTEAFF.